This T cell receptor (beta chain) was found in a study of blood T cells in healthy people across ages. Note on this clonotype: Its target is unknown. The junction differs from germline at one of its ends, possibly a read error.

The study's findings and limits: Measured against age, TCR beta diversity per million T cells decreased in a roughly linear manner.

Per the germline V gene, CDR1 is MGHDK and CDR2 is SYGVNS. The CDR3 sequence is 15 residues long. PCR was performed a second time for roughly 7 to 12 cycles using a sample-barcoded 5' primer and a J-beta primer mix. TCRdb redid the calling of the 5' RACE reads with MiXCR, one entry per CDR3 protein. Of about 1.5 million distinct CDR3 sequences in the sample, roughly 43% were seen once. The sequence was obtained from a woman aged 18-30 years in good health. Material for sequencing was blood. This chain uses TRBV25-1 with TRBJ2-3, with D perhaps given as TRBD1 or TRBD2 (6 bases each). CDR3 loop: CASSEWGALTDTQYF. Here the CDR3 DNA reads TGTGCCAGCAGCGAATGGGGGGCTCTCACAGATACGCAGTATTTT.